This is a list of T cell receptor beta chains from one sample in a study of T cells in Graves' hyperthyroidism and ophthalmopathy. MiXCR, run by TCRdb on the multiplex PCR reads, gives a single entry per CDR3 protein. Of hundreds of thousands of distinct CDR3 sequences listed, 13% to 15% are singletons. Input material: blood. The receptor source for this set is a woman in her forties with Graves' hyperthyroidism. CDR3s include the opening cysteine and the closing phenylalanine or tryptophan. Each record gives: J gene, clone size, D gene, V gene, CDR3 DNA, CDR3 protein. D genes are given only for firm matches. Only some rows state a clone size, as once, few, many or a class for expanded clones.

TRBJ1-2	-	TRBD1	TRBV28	TGTGCCAGCAGTTTAGGGACAGGCCCGAACTATGGCTACACCTTC	CASSLGTGPNYGYTF
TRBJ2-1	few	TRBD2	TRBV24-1	TGTGCCACCAGTGATTTGTATCTAGCGGGAGGAAGCCACAATGAGCAGTTCTTC	CATSDLYLAGGSHNEQFF
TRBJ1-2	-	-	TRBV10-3	TGTGCAATCAGTGTAGAGGATATTAACTATGGCTACACCTTC	CAISVEDINYGYTF
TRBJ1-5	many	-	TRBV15	TGTGCCACCAGCAGAGATTTGGAGGATATAGCAAATCAGCCCCAGCATTTT	CATSRDLEDIANQPQHF
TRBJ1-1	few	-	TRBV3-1	TGTGCCAGCAGCCAAGATATGGGGAACGCTGAAGCTTTCTTT	CASSQDMGNAEAFF
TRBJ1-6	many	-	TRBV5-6	TGTGCCAGCAGCCCTACCCGGGACGGCTATAATTCACCCCTCCACTTT	CASSPTRDGYNSPLHF
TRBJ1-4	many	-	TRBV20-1	TGCAGCGTCGGAACTTGGGGTAATGAAAAACTGTTTTTT	CSVGTWGNEKLFF
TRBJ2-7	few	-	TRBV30	TGTGCCTGGAGTGTAGGGCGAGCACCCTACGAGCAGTACTTC	CAWSVGRAPYEQYF
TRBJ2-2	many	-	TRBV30	TGTGCCTGGAGTGTACTCCCACCAGGGCGCACCGGGGAGCTGTTTTTT	CAWSVLPPGRTGELFF
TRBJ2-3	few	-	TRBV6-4	TGTGCCAGCAGTGAACCCGTGGGGACAAGCACAGATACGCAGTATTTT	CASSEPVGTSTDTQYF
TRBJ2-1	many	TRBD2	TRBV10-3	TGTGCCACCCAATCTAGCGGGAGTTTCGGGGGGGATGAGCAGTTCTTC	CATQSSGSFGGDEQFF
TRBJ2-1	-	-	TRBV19	TGTGCCAGTAGCATTGGAGGGAATAATGAGCAGTTCTTC	CASSIGGNNEQFF
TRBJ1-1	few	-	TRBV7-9	TGTGCCAGCAGCTTTATGACAGCGAACACTGAAGCTTTCTTT	CASSFMTANTEAFF
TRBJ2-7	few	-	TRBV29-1	TGCAGCGTTGGAAGTGGGTACGAGCAGTACTTC	CSVGSGYEQYF
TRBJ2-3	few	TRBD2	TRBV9	TGTGCCAGCAGCCCCTGGACTAGCGGGGGCACAGATACGCAGTATTTT	CASSPWTSGGTDTQYF
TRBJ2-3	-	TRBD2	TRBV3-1	TGTGCCAGCAGCCAAGATTTCATTCGCGGGAGTACGACAGATACGCAGTATTTT	CASSQDFIRGSTTDTQYF
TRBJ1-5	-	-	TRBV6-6	TGTGCCAGCAGTTACGCCCGGAGCAATCAGCCCCAGCATTTT	CASSYARSNQPQHF
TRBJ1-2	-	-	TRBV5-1	TGCGCCAGCAGCTGGACGACAGGTGCCTACACCTTC	CASSWTTGAYTF
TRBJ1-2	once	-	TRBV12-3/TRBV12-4	TGTGCCAGCAGGGCCCCAGGTGACTATGGCTACACCTTC	CASRAPGDYGYTF
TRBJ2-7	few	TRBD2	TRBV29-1	TGCAGCGTGGGAGCAGCGGGAGATAGGTACGAGCAGTACTTC	CSVGAAGDRYEQYF
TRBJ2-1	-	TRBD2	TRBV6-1	TGTGCCAGCAGGGAGCGGGAGCGGGATGAGCAGTTCTTC	CASRERERDEQFF
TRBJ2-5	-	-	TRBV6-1	TGTGCCAGCAGAGTTCCAAACGCTCAAGAGACCCAGTACTTC	CASRVPNAQETQYF
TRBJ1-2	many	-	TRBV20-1	TGCAGTGCCGAATCGTCCGAAAGAATCTATGGCTACACCTTC	CSAESSERIYGYTF
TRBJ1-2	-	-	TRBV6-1	TGTGCCAGCACCGCGACCGGGACATCCAACTATGGCTACACCTTC	CASTATGTSNYGYTF
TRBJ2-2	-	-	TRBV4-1	TGCGCCAGCAGCCAAGATCGGGTCGGGGGTCGAACCGGGGAGCTGTTTTTT	CASSQDRVGGRTGELFF
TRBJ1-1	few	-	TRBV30	TGTGCCTGGAATCAAGGGTCGCGTACTGAAGCTTTCTTT	CAWNQGSRTEAFF
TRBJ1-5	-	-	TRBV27	TGTGCCAGCAGTAGTATGAATCAGCCCCAGCATTTT	CASSSMNQPQHF
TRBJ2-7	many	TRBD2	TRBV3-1	TGTGCCAGCAGCCGGAGAATCCCGGGACTAGCGGATTTCTACGAGCAGTACTTC	CASSRRIPGLADFYEQYF
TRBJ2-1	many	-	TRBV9	TGTGCCAGCAGCCGACAAGCGGAATCCTACAATGAGCAGTTCTTC	CASSRQAESYNEQFF
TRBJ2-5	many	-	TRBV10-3	TGTGCCATCAGTGAGTCGACCAAGCGACCAGAGACCCAGTACTTC	CAISESTKRPETQYF
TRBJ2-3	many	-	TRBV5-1	TGCGCCAGCAGCTTGGGGGGGAGCCTGAGCACAGATACGCAGTATTTT	CASSLGGSLSTDTQYF
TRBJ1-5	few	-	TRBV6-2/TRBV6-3	TGTGCCAGCAGTTTCCTCGGTCCGGATCAGCCCCAGCATTTT	CASSFLGPDQPQHF
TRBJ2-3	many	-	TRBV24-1	TGTGCCACCAGTGCCCGGGACAACACAGATACGCAGTATTTT	CATSARDNTDTQYF